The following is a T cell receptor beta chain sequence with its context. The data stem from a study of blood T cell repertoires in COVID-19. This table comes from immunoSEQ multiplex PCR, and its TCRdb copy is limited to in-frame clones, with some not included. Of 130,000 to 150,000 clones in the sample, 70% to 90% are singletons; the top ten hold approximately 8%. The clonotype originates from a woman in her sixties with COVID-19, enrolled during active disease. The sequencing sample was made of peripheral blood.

In nucleotides, the CDR3 is TGCGCCAGCACCCTGAACTCGGGACAGAGGTTTACCGTCAATGAAAAACTGTTTTTT. Translated: CASTLNSGQRFTVNEKLFF. This rearrangement joins TRBV23-1 to TRBJ1-4, with 7 bases matching TRBD1. TRBV23-1 is marked as an open reading frame, function uncertain. Trimming removed 7 bases from V and 5 bases from J; junction bases left unmatched: 22. This CDR3 region has 19 residues.